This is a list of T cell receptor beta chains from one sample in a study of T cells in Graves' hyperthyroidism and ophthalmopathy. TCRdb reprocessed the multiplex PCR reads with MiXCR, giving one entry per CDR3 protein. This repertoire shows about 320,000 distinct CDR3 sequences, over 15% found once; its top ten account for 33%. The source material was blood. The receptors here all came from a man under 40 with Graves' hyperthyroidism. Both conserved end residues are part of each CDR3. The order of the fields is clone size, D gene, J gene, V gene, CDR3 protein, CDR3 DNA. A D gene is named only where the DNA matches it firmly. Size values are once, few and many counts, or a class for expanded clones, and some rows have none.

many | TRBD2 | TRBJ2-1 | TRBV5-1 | CASSPNPSGLLDEQFF | TGCGCCAGCAGCCCGAACCCTAGCGGGCTGTTGGATGAGCAGTTCTTC
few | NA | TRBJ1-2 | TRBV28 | CASSDRNNYGYTF | TGTGCCAGCAGCGACAGAAATAACTATGGCTACACCTTC
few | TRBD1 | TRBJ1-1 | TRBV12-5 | CASGLTGGRTEAFF | TGTGCTAGTGGTTTGACAGGGGGCCGGACTGAAGCTTTCTTT
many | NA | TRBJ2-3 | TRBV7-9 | CASIPQDLATDTQYF | TGTGCCAGCATCCCACAGGATTTGGCCACAGATACGCAGTATTTT
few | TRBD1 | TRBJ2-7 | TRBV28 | CASRRQGIGYEQYF | TGTGCCAGCAGACGACAGGGGATCGGTTACGAGCAGTACTTC
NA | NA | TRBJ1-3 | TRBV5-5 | CASSLNPGNTIYF | TGTGCCAGCAGCTTGAACCCGGGAAACACCATATATTTT
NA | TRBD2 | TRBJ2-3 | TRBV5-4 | CASSLKREGGTQYF | TGTGCCAGCAGCTTAAAGCGGGAGGGGGGTACGCAGTATTTT
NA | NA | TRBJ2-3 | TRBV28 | CASRDDTQYF | TGTGCCAGCAGGGATGATACGCAGTATTTT
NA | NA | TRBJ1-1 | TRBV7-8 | CASSWWGEAFF | TGTGCCAGCAGCTGGTGGGGTGAAGCTTTCTTT
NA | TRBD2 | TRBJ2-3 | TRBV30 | CAWSAGTTPAPDTQYF | TGTGCCTGGAGTGCGGGGACTACCCCCGCGCCAGATACGCAGTATTTT
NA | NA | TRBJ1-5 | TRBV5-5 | CASSPWTGPQHF | TGTGCCAGCAGCCCATGGACGGGGCCCCAGCATTTT
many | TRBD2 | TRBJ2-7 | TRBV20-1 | CSAQREGDPHEQYF | TGCAGTGCCCAGCGGGAGGGCGACCCCCACGAGCAGTACTTC
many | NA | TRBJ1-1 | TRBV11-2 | CASSLAVRAARTEAFF | TGTGCCAGCAGCTTAGCGGTTCGGGCAGCCCGCACTGAAGCTTTCTTT
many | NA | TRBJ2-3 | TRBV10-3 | CAISERRETQYF | TGTGCCATCAGTGAGAGACGGGAAACGCAGTATTTT
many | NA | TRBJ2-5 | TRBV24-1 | CATSAAGLQETQYF | TGTGCCACCAGTGCTGCAGGTCTACAAGAGACCCAGTACTTC
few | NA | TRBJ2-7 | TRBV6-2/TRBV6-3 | CASTSIGGTPSEQYF | TGTGCCAGCACCTCGATAGGGGGAACGCCCAGCGAGCAGTACTTC
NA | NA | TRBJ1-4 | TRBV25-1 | CASSAPTGPGEKLFF | TGTGCCAGCAGTGCCCCGACAGGACCAGGTGAAAAACTGTTTTTT
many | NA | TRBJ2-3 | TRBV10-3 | CAISGGYGGGTDTQYF | TGTGCCATCAGTGGGGGTTACGGGGGAGGTACAGATACGCAGTATTTT
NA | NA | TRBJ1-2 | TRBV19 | CASSEQGWGNGYTF | TGTGCCAGTAGTGAACAGGGTTGGGGAAATGGCTACACCTTC
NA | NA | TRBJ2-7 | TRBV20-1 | CSARTDRVAEQYF | TGCAGTGCTAGGACCGATAGGGTGGCCGAGCAGTACTTC
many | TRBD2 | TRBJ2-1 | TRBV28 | CASSVSGRALDEQFF | TGTGCCAGCAGCGTAAGCGGGAGGGCCCTTGATGAGCAGTTCTTC
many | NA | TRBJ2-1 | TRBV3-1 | CASSPKGLSASYNEQFF | TGTGCCAGCAGCCCAAAAGGCCTAAGCGCGTCCTACAATGAGCAGTTCTTC
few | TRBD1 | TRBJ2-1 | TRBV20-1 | CSARDPPGTDSYNEQFF | TGCAGTGCTAGAGATCCCCCCGGGACAGACTCCTACAATGAGCAGTTCTTC
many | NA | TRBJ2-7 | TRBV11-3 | CASSLGGMVTYEQYF | TGTGCCAGCAGCTTGGGGGGTATGGTCACCTACGAGCAGTACTTC
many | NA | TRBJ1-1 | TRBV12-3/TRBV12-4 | CASILGGRGTEAFF | NA
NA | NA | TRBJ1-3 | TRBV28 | CASTLGGSGNTIYF | TGTGCCAGCACCCTAGGGGGGTCCGGAAACACCATATATTTT
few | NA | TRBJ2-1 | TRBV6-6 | CASSYDLGSYNEQFF | TGTGCCAGCAGTTACGACCTGGGCTCCTACAATGAGCAGTTCTTC
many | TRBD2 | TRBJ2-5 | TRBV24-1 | CATSDSSGSARGETQYF | TGTGCCACCAGTGATTCTAGCGGGAGCGCCAGAGGAGAGACCCAGTACTTC
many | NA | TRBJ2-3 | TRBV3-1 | CASSQDRATTDTQYF | TGTGCCAGCAGCCAAGATCGGGCTACCACAGATACGCAGTATTTT
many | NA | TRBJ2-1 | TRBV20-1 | CSAHWYGLRFNEQFF | TGCAGTGCCCATTGGTACGGTCTTAGGTTTAATGAGCAGTTCTTC
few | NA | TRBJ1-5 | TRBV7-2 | CASSLASSGQPQHF | TGTGCCAGCAGCTTAGCTTCTTCTGGTCAGCCCCAGCATTTT
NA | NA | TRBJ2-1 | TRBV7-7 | CASSLGLGGDEQFF | TGTGCTAGCAGCTTGGGACTAGGGGGCGATGAGCAGTTCTTC
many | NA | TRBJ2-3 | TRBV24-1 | CATSDLRGADTQYF | TGTGCCACCAGTGATTTGCGGGGCGCAGATACGCAGTATTTT
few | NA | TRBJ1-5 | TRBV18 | CASSPSRQEGNQPQHF | TGTGCCAGCTCACCCTCCAGACAGGAGGGCAATCAGCCCCAGCATTTT
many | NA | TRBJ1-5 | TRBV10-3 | CAISESRVDPTQPQHF | TGTGCCATCAGTGAGTCGCGGGTAGACCCAACTCAGCCCCAGCATTTT
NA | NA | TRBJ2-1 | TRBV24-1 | CATSVAGEQFF | TGTGCCACCAGTGTGGCGGGGGAGCAGTTCTTC
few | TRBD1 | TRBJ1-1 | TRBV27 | CASSTYRGQGVGTEASF | TGTGCCAGCAGTACATATCGGGGACAGGGCGTTGGCACTGAAGCTTCCTTT
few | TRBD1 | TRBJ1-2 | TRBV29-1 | CSVGVRDRRGYGYTF | TGCAGCGTTGGGGTGCGGGACAGGAGGGGTTATGGCTACACCTTC
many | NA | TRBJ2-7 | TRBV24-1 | CATQGEDYEQYF | TGTGCCACCCAGGGGGAGGACTACGAGCAGTACTTC
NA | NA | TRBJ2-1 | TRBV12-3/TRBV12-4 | CASSPGGMYEQFF | TGTGCCAGCAGCCCAGGGGGGATGTATGAGCAGTTCTTC
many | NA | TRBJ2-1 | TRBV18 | CASSPGTSYNEQFF | TGTGCCAGCTCCCCCGGGACATCCTACAATGAGCAGTTCTTC
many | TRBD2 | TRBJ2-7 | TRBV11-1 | CASSLRASGSFYEQYF | TGTGCCAGCAGCTTGCGGGCTAGCGGGAGTTTCTACGAGCAGTACTTC
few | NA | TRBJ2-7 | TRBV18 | CASSPAVNTIPPYEQYF | TGTGCCAGCTCACCAGCGGTGAACACAATACCCCCCTACGAGCAGTACTTC
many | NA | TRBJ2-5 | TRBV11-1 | CASSQSGSETQYF | TGTGCCAGCAGCCAATCGGGAAGCGAGACCCAGTACTTC
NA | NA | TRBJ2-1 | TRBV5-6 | CASSPIDSSDEQFF | TGTGCCAGCAGCCCGATCGACTCGTCCGATGAGCAGTTCTTC
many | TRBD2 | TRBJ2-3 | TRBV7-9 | CASSWRTSGRQDTQYF | TGTGCCAGCAGCTGGAGGACTAGCGGGAGGCAGGATACGCAGTATTTT